This T cell receptor (beta chain) is from a study of shared clonotypes between healthy human individuals. Broader study findings: A generally larger estimated richness was seen in naive subsets than in memory subsets. Read depth was anticipated to influence clonotype sharing among donors.

Note on this clone: Its target is unknown.

A deep-level run was used for the assay. Clones were read by immunoSEQ multiplex PCR, and TCRdb kept only the in-frame ones, dropping some. The top ten clones hold about 0.064% of a sample with roughly 500,000 clones, 90% to 97% of them seen once. The sequence came from a woman aged 25 to 39 in good health. Sample: naive CD4+ T cells sorted from blood. The subset: CD45RA+ positively selected.

Written as DNA, the CDR3 is TGTGCCAGCAGGGACGGACAGGGAACGTACGAGCAGTACTTC. This gives the protein CASRDGQGTYEQYF. V is TRBV28 and J is TRBJ2-7; 8 nucleotides align to TRBD1. V gave up 6 bases and J gave up 4 bases; unmatched junction bases: 8. The length of the CDR3 is 14 residues. Germline CDR1 is MDHEN and CDR2 is SYDVKM. Variable domain in full (rest from reference TRBV28 and TRBJ2-7): DVKVTQSSRYLVKRTGEKVFLECVQDMDHENMFWYRQDPGLGLRLIYFSYDVKMKEKGDIPEGYSVSREKKERFSLILESASTNQTSMYLCASRDGQGTYEQYFGPGTRLTVT.